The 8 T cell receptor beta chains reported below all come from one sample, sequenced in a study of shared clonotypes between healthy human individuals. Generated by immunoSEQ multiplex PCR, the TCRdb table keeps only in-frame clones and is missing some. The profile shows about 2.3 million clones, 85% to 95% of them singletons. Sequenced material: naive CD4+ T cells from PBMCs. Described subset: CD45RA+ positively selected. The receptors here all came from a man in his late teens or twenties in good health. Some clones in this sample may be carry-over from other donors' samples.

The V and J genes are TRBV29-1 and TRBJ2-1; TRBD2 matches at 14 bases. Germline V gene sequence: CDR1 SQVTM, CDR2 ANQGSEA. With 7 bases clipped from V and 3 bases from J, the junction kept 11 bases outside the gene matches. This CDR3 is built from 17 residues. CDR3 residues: CSAEGLAGVINYNEQFF. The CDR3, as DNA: TGCAGCGCCGAGGGACTAGCGGGAGTTATAAACTACAATGAGCAGTTCTTC.

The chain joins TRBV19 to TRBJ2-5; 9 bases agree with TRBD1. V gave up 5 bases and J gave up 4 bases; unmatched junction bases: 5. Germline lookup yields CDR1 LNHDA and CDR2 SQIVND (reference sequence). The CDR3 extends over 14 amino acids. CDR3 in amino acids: CASSVDRGRETQYF. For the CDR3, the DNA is TGTGCCAGTAGTGTCGACAGGGGGAGAGAGACCCAGTACTTC.

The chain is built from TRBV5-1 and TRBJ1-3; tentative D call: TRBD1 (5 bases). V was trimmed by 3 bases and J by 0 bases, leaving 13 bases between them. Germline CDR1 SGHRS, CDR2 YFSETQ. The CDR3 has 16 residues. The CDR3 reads CASSWGDRASGNTIYF. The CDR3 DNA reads TGCGCCAGCAGCTGGGGCGATAGAGCCTCTGGAAACACCATATATTTT. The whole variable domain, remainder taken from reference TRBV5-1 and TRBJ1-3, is KAGVTQTPRYLIKTRGQQVTLSCSPISGHRSVSWYQQTPGQGLQFLFEYFSETQRNKGNFPGRFSGRQFSNSRSEMNVSTLELGDSALYLCASSWGDRASGNTIYFGEGSWLTVV.

The CDR3 DNA reads TGCAGCGTTGAAGGAGGGTTCAAGGCGCGGGGCGCTTTCTTT. It encodes CSVEGGFKARGAFF. This chain connects TRBV29-1 to TRBJ1-1, with D possibly being TRBD1 (5 bases). This CDR3 has 14 amino acids. The germline V gene encodes CDR1 SQVTM and CDR2 ANQGSEA. Between the trimmed V and J ends, which lost 1 base and 11 bases, there was a span of 20 bases. Complete variable domain (other parts from reference TRBV29-1 and TRBJ1-1): SAVISQKPSRDICQRGTSLTIQCQVDSQVTMMFWYRQQPGQSLTLIATANQGSEATYESGFVIDKFPISRPNLTFSTLTVSNMSPEDSSIYLCSVEGGFKARGAFFGQGTRLTVV.

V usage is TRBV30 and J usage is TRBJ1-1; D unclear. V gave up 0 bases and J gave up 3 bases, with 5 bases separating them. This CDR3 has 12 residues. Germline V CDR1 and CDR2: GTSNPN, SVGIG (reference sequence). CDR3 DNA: TGTGCCTGGAGTGTACAGTACACTGAAGCTTTCTTT. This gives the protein CAWSVQYTEAFF.

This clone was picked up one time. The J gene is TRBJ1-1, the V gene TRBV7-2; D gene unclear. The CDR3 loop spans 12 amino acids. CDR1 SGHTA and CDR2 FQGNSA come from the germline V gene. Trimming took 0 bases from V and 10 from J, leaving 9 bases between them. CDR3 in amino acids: CASSLASVAAFF. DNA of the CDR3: TGTGCCAGCAGCTTAGCGTCAGTTGCAGCTTTCTTT.

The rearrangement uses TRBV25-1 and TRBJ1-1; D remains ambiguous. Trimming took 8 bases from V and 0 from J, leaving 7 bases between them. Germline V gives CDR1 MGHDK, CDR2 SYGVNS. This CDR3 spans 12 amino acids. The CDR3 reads CASGGMNTEAFF. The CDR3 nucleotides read TGTGCCAGCGGAGGGATGAACACTGAAGCTTTCTTT.

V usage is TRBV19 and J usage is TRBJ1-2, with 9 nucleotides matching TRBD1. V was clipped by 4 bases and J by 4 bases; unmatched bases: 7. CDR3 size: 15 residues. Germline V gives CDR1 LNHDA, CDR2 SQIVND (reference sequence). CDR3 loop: CASSSRDRGAYGYTF. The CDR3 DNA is TGTGCCAGTAGTAGCCGAGACAGGGGGGCCTATGGCTACACCTTC.